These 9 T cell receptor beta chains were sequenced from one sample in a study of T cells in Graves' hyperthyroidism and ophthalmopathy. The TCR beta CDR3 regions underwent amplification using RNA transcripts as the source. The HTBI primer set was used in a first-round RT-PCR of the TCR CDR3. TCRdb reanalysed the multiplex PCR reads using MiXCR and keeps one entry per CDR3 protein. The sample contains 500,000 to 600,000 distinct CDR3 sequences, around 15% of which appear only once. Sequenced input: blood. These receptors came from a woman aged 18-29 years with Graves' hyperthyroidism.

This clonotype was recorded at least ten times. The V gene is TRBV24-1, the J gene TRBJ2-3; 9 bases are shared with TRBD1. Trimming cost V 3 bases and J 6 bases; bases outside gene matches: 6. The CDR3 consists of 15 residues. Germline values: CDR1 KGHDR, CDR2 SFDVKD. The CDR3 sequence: CATSDEGTGLDTQYF. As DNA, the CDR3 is TGTGCCACCAGTGATGAAGGGACAGGGCTGGATACGCAGTATTTT.

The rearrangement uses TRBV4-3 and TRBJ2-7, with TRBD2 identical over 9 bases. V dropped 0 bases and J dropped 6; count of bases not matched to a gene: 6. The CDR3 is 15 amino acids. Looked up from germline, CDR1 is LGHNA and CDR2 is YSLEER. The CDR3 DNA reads TGCGCCAGCAGCCAAGAAGGCGGGGGGGCCCCCGAGCAGTACTTC. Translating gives CASSQEGGGAPEQYF.

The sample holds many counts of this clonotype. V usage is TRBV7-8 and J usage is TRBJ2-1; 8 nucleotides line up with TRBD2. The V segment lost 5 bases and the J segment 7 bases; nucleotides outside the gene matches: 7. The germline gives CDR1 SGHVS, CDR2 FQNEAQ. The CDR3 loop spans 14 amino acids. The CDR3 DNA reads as TGTGCCAGCAGCCCATCGGGGGGGCGGAATGAGCAGTTCTTC. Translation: CASSPSGGRNEQFF.

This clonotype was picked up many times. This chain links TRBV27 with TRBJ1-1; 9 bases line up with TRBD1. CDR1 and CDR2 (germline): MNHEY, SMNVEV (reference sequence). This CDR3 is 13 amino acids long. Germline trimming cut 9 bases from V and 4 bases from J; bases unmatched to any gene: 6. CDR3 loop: CARDRGSGTEAFF. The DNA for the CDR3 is TGTGCCAGGGACAGGGGATCGGGCACTGAAGCTTTCTTT.

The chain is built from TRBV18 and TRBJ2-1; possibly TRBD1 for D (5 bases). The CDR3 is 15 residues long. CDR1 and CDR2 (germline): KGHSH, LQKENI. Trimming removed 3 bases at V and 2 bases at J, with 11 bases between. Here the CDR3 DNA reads TGTGCCAGCTCACCCGGTGCAGGGACCTACAATGAGCAGTTCTTC. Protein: CASSPGAGTYNEQFF.

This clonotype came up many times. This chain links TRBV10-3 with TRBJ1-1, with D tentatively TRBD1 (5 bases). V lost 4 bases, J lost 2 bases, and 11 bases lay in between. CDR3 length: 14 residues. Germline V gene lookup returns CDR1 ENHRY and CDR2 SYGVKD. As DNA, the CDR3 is TGTGCCATCAGTGGAGGGGAAGGCAACACTGAAGCTTTCTTT. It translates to CAISGGEGNTEAFF.

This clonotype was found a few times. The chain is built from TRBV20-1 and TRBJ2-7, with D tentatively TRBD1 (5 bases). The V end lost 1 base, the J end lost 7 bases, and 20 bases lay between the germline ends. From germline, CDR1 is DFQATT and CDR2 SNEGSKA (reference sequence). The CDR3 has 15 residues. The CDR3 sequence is CSARGARTTKSEQYF. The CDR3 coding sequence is TGCAGTGCTAGAGGGGCCCGGACAACTAAGAGTGAGCAGTACTTC.

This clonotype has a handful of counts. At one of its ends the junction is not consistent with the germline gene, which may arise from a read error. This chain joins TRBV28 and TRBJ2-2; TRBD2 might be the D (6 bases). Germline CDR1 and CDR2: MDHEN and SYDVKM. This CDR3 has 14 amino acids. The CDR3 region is CAGRSPGVTGELFF. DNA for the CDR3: TGTGCCGGCAGAAGTCCGGGGGTCACCGGGGAGCTGTTTTTT.

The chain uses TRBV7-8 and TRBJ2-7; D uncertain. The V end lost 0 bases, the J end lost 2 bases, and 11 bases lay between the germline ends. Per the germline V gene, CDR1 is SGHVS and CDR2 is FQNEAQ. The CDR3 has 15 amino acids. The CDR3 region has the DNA TGTGCCAGCAGCTTAGCAATTGGGCCTCCCTACGAGCAGTACTTC. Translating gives CASSLAIGPPYEQYF.